This T cell receptor beta chain was retrieved from a study of blood T cells in healthy people across ages. This CDR3 has 15 amino acids. The germline V gene has CDR1 LGHDT and CDR2 YNNKEL (reference sequence). Through a sample-barcoded 5' primer and a J-beta primer mix, a second PCR was run for roughly 6 to 11 cycles. Every cDNA molecule bore a tag from a template-switch adaptor containing 12 random nucleotides. TCRdb processed the 5' RACE reads anew with MiXCR; each CDR3 protein has one entry. Of around 990,000 distinct CDR3 sequences in the sample, less than 45% were seen once. Regarding this clonotype: One end of the junction varies from germline; a read error may be responsible.

The sequenced sample consisted of blood. The sequence came from a man younger than 30 in good health. V and J are TRBV3-1 and TRBJ1-2, with TRBD1 as a possible D gene (5 bases). The CDR3 here is CATSCNRFLVHGYTF. Here the CDR3 DNA reads TGTGCCACCAGCTGTAACAGGTTTCTCGTTCATGGCTACACCTTC.